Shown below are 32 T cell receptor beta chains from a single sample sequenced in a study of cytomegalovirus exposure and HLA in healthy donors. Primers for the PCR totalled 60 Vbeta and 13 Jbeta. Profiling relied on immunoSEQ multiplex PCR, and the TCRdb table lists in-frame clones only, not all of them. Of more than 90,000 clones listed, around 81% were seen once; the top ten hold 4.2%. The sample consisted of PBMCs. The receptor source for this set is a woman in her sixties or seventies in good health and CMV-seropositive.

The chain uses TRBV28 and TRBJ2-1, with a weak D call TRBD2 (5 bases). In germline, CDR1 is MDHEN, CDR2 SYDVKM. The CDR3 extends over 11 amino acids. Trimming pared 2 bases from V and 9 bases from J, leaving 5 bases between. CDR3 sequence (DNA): TGTGCCAGCAGTTTAGCGGGTGAGCAGTTCTTC. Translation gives CASSLAGEQFF. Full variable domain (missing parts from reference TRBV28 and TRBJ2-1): DVKVTQSSRYLVKRTGEKVFLECVQDMDHENMFWYRQDPGLGLRLIYFSYDVKMKEKGDIPEGYSVSREKKERFSLILESASTNQTSMYLCASSLAGEQFFGPGTRLTVL.

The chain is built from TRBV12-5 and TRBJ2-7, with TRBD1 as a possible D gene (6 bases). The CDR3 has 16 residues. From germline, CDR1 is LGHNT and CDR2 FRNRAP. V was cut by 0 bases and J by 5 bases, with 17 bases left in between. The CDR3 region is CASGLVLGQGNHEQYF. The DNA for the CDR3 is TGTGCTAGTGGTTTGGTACTTGGCCAGGGGAACCACGAGCAGTACTTC.

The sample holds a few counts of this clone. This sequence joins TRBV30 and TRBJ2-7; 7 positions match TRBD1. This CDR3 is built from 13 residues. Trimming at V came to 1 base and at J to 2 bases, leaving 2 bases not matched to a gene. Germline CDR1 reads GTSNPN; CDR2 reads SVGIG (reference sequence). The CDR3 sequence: CAWSGDRAYEQYF. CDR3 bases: TGTGCCTGGAGTGGAGACAGGGCCTACGAGCAGTACTTC.

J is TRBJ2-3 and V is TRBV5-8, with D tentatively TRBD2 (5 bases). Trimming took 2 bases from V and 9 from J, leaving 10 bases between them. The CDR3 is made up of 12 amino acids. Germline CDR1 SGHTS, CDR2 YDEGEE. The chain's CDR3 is CASSLLPGTQYF. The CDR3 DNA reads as TGTGCCAGCAGCTTACTTCCGGGAACGCAGTATTTT.

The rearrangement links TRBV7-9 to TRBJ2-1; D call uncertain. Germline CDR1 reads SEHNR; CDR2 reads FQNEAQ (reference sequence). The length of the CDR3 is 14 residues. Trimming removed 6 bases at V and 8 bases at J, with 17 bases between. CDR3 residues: CASSVRVATHEQFF. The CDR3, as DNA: TGTGCCAGCAGTGTCCGGGTCGCGACCCATGAGCAGTTCTTC.

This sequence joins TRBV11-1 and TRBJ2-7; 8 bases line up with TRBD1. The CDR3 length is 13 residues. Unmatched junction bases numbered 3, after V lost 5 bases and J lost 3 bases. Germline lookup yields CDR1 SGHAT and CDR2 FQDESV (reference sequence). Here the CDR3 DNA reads TGTGCCAGCAGCCTGGACAGGGTCTACGAGCAGTACTTC. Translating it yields CASSLDRVYEQYF.

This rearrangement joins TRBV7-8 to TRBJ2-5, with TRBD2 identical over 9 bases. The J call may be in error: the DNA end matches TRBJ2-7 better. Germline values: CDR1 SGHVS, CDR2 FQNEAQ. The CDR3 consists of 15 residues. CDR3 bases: TGTGCCAGCAGCGTGACTAGCGGAGCGAGTCGCGAGCAGTACTTC. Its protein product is CASSVTSGASREQYF.

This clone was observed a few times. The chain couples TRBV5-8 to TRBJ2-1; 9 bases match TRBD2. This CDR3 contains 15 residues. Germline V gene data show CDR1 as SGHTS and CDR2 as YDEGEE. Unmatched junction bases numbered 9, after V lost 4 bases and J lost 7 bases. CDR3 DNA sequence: TGTGCCAGCAGCCATGGGACTAGCCGAATTAATGAGCAGTTCTTC. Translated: CASSHGTSRINEQFF.

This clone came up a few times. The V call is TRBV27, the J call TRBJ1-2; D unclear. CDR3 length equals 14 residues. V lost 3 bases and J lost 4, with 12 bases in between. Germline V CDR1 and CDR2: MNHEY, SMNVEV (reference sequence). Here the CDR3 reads CASSFRGGFYGYTF. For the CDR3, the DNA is TGTGCCAGCAGTTTCCGAGGCGGCTTCTATGGCTACACCTTC.

CDR3 DNA sequence: TGTGCCAGCAGTTTCCCAGGCCCGGCCACTGAAGCTTTCTTT. Its protein is CASSFPGPATEAFF. The V and J genes are TRBV28 and TRBJ1-1; no firm D call. Germline values: CDR1 MDHEN, CDR2 SYDVKM. V lost 3 bases, J lost 4 bases, and 12 bases lay in between. This CDR3 is 14 amino acids long.

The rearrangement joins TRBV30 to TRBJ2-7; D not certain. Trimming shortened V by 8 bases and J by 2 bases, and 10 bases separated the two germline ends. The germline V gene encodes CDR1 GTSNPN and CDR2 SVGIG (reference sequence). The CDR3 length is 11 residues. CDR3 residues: CAGRKAYEQYF. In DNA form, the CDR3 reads TGTGCCGGCAGGAAAGCCTACGAGCAGTACTTC.

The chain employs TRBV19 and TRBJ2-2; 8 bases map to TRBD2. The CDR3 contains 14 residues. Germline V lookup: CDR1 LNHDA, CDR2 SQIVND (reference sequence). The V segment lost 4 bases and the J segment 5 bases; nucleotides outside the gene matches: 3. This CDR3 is CASSTGGRTGELFF. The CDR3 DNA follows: TGTGCCAGTAGTACAGGCGGGAGGACCGGGGAGCTGTTTTTT.

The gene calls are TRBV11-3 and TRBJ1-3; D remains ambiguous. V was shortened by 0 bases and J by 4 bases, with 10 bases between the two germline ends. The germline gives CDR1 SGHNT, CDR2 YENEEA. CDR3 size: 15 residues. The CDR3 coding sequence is TGTGCCAGCAGCTTAGAGACTCAAGGCGGAAACACCATATATTTT. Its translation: CASSLETQGGNTIYF.

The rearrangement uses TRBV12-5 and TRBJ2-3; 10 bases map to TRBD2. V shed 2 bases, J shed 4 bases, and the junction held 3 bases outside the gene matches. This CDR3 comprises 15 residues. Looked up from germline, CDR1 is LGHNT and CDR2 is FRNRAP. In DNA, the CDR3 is TGTGCTAGTGGTTTGAGGAGCGGGAGGGCAGATACGCAGTATTTT. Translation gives CASGLRSGRADTQYF.

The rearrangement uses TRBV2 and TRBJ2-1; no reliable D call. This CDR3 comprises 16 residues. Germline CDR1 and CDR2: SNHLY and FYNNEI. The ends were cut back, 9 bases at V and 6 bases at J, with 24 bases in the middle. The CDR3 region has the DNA TGTGCCAGTCGCCGCCGGGTTTCGGCCTCGGGCAATGAGCAGTTCTTC. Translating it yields CASRRRVSASGNEQFF.

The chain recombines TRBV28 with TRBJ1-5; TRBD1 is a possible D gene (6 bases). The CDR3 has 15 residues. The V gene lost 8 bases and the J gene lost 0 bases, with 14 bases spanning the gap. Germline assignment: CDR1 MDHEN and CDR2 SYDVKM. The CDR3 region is CASRDTLYSNQPQHF. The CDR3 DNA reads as TGTGCCAGCCGGGACACACTTTATAGCAATCAGCCCCAGCATTTT.

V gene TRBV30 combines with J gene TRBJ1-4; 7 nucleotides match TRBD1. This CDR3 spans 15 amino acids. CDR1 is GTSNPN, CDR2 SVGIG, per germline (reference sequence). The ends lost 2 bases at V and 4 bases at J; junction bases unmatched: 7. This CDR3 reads CAWSTGTVNNEKLFF. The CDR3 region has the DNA TGTGCCTGGAGTACCGGGACAGTGAATAATGAAAAACTGTTTTTT.

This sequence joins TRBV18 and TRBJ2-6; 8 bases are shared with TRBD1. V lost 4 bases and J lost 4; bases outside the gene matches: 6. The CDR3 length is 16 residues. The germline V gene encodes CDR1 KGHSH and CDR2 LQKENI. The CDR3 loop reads CASSLQGAGGANVLTF. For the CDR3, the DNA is TGTGCCAGCTCACTCCAGGGGGCTGGGGGGGCCAACGTCCTGACTTTC.

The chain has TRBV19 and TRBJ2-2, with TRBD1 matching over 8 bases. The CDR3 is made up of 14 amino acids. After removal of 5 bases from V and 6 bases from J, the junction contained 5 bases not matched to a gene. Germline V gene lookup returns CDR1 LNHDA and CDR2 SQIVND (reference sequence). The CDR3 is CASSAGGASGELFF. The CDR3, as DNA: TGTGCCAGTAGTGCAGGGGGCGCATCCGGGGAGCTGTTTTTT.

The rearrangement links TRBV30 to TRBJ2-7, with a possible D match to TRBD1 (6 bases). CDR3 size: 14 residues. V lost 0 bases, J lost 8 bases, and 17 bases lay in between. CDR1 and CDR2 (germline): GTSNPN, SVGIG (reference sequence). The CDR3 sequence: CAWSVRQGTLKQYF. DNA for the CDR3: TGTGCCTGGAGTGTCCGACAAGGGACATTGAAGCAGTACTTC.

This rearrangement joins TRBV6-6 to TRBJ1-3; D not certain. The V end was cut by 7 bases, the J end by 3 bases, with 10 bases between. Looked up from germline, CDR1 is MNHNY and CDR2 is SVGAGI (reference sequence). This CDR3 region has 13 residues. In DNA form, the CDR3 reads TGTGCCAGCACCACCACTGGTGGAAACACCATATATTTT. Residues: CASTTTGGNTIYF.

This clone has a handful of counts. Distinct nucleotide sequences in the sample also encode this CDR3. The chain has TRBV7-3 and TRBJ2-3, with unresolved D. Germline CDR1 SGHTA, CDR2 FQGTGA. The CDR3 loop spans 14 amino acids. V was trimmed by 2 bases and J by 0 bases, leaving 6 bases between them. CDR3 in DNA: TGTGCCAGCAGCTTAGGGCTTAGCACAGATACGCAGTATTTT. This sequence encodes CASSLGLSTDTQYF.

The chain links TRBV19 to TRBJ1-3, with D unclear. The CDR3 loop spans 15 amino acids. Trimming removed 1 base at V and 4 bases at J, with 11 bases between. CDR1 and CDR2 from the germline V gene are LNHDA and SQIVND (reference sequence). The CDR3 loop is CASSIVPGGGNTIYF. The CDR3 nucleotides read TGTGCCAGTAGTATAGTGCCGGGAGGCGGAAACACCATATATTTT. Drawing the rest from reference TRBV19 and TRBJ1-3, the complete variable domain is DGGITQSPKYLFRKEGQNVTLSCEQNLNHDAMYWYRQDPGQGLRLIYYSQIVNDFQKGDIAEGYSVSREKKESFPLTVTSAQKNPTAFYLCASSIVPGGGNTIYFGEGSWLTVV.

The CDR3 sequence is CSVQPLNRAPFF. CDR3 DNA: TGCAGCGTGCAACCCCTTAACAGGGCGCCGTTCTTC. The rearrangement joins TRBV29-1 to TRBJ2-1, with D maybe TRBD1 (6 bases). V gave up 6 bases and J gave up 15 bases, with 21 bases separating them. The CDR3 runs to 12 residues. Germline CDR1 SQVTM, CDR2 ANQGSEA.

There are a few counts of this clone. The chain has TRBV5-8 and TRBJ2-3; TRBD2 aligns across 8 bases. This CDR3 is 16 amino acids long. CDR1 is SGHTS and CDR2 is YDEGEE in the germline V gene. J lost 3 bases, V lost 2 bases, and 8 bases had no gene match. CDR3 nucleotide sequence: TGTGCCAGCAGCTTTCGGGGAGCGGGAGTGACAGATACGCAGTATTTT. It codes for CASSFRGAGVTDTQYF.

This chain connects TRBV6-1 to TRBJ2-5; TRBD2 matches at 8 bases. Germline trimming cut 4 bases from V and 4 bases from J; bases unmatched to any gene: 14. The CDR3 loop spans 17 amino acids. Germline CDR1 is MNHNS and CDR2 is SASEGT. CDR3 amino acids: CASSGGHISGIRETQYF. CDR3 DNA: TGTGCCAGCAGTGGGGGGCACATTAGCGGGATTAGAGAGACCCAGTACTTC.

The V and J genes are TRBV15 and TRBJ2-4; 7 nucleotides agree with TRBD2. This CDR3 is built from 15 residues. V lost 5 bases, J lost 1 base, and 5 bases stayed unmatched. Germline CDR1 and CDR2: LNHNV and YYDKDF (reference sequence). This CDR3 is CATSLGEGAKNIQYF. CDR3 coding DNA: TGTGCCACCAGCTTGGGGGAGGGGGCCAAAAACATTCAGTACTTC.

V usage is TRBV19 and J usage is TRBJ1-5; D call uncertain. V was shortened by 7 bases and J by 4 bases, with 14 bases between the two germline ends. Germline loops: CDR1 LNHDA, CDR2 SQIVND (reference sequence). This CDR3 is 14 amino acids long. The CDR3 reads CASKDIGRNQPQHF. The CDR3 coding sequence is TGTGCCAGTAAGGATATCGGGAGGAATCAGCCCCAGCATTTT.

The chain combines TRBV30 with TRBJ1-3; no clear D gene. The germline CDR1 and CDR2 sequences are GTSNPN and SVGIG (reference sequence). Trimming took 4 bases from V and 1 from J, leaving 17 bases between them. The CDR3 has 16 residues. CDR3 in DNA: TGTGCCTGGAACCCCCTAGTCGGGGTTTCTGGAAACACCATATATTTT. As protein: CAWNPLVGVSGNTIYF.

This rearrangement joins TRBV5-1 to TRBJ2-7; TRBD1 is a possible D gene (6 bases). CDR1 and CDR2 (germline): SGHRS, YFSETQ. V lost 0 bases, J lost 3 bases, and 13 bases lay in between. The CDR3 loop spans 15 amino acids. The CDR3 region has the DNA TGCGCCAGCAGCTTGGGACACCGGGACATCTACGAGCAGTACTTC. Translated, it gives CASSLGHRDIYEQYF.

The CDR3 protein is CASSLPPSGNTGELFF. As DNA, the CDR3 is TGTGCCAGCAGCCTACCGCCTAGCGGTAACACCGGGGAGCTGTTTTTT. The rearrangement joins TRBV5-4 to TRBJ2-2, with TRBD2 matching 7 bases. This CDR3 spans 16 amino acids. The V gene end was trimmed by 4 bases and the J gene end by 2 bases; junction bases not matched to a gene: 8. Germline-derived CDR1 and CDR2 are SGHNT and YYREEE (reference sequence).

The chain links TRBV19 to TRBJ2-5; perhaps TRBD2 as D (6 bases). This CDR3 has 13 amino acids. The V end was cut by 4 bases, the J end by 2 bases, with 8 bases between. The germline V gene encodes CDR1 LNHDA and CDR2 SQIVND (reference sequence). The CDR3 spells CASSNGGQETQYF. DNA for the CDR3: TGTGCCAGTAGTAACGGGGGTCAAGAGACCCAGTACTTC.